Presented here are 30 T cell receptor beta chains from one specimen sequenced in a study of quantifying T cell responses using KT2 cells (dated by TCRdb to 2017 to 2019). The study in broad terms: RNA was DNase-treated and reverse transcribed with TCR alpha and beta constant-region primers, mostly using SuperScript III.

The library was made by UMI-ligation and nested PCR. Sequencing used an Illumina MiSeq. T4 RNA ligase 1 was used to ligate a single-stranded oligonucleotide containing the Illumina SP2 sequence and a UMI to the 3' end of the cDNA. PCR1 was run for about 4 cycles (98 degrees C for 15 s, 69 degrees C for 30 s, 72 degrees C for 40 s), and an equimolar mix of RC1.1 and RC1.2, covering TRBC1 and TRBC2, was used as the beta primer. TCRdb trimmed the raw reads at Q25, called clones with MiXCR and kept productive beta chains. Each CDR3 protein appears once, grouped with its most common genes and DNA. In this sample the table shows just under 50,000 distinct CDR3 sequences, 11% of which occur a single time. The biggest ten clones account for about 10% of the sample. The sample taken for sequencing was PBMCs spiked with cells of the T cell clone KT2. The receptors here all came from a human donor.

This clonotype was recorded at least ten times. Relative to the germline gene, one junction end is altered; a read error may explain this. This rearrangement joins TRBV20-1 to TRBJ1-1; D is unresolved. Germline V CDR1 and CDR2: DFQATT, SNEGSKA (reference sequence). The CDR3 covers 9 residues. The CDR3 nucleotides are TGCAGTGCTGGGGTAGGGTACCTATTT. It specifies CSAGVGYLF.

This rearrangement joins TRBV24-1 to TRBJ2-3; D is perhaps TRBD1 (5 bases). CDR3 length: 13 amino acids. Germline V lookup: CDR1 KGHDR, CDR2 SFDVKD. V was trimmed by 9 bases and J by 0 bases, leaving 9 bases between them. DNA of the CDR3: TGTGCCACCGGACATGACAGCACAGATACGCAGTATTTT. It encodes CATGHDSTDTQYF.

The table lists this clonotype with many counts. The rearrangement joins TRBV24-1 to TRBJ2-4, with a tentative D call TRBD1 (5 bases). Germline-derived CDR1 and CDR2 are KGHDR and SFDVKD. The CDR3 loop spans 16 amino acids. V was trimmed by 9 bases and J by 0 bases, leaving 17 bases between them. CDR3 DNA: TGTGCCACCCCCGACAGTACTGGGCTAGCCAAAAACATTCAGTACTTC. Protein sequence: CATPDSTGLAKNIQYF.

This clonotype was counted between two and nine times. The J gene is TRBJ1-6, the V gene TRBV25-1, with 12 bases that match TRBD1. Germline values: CDR1 MGHDK, CDR2 SYGVNS. This CDR3 comprises 16 residues. The V gene end was trimmed by 6 bases and the J gene end by 10 bases; junction bases not matched to a gene: 10. CDR3 DNA: TGTGCCAGCAGCCGGGACAGGGGGCTAAGGGGATCACCCCTCCACTTT. Translation: CASSRDRGLRGSPLHF.

This chain links TRBV15 with TRBJ1-1; TRBD1 agrees at 7 bases. The CDR3 runs 15 residues. The ends lost 0 bases at V and 4 bases at J; junction bases unmatched: 5. Germline CDR1 and CDR2: LNHNV and YYDKDF (reference sequence). CDR3 protein: CATSRDLTGLTEAFF. The CDR3 nucleotides read TGTGCCACCAGCAGAGATCTGACAGGGCTCACTGAAGCTTTCTTT.

This clonotype has a count of ten or more. The chain joins TRBV12-3 or TRBV12-4 to TRBJ1-6; D might be TRBD1 (5 bases). V dropped 2 bases and J dropped 7 bases, with 12 bases sitting between them. This CDR3 region has 15 residues. The CDR3 is CASSLRRGRNSPLHF. The CDR3 bases are TGTGCCAGCAGTTTAAGGCGGGGCCGCAATTCACCCCTCCACTTT.

This clonotype turned up a few times. The J gene is TRBJ2-7, the V gene TRBV6-5; D remains unclear. This CDR3 has 14 residues. Germline-derived CDR1 and CDR2 are MNHEY and SVGAGI. The V and J ends lost 2 bases and 2 bases respectively, with 10 bases between them. As DNA, the CDR3 is TGTGCCAGCAGTTACGCACCAGGAGCCTACGAGCAGTACTTC. This translates into CASSYAPGAYEQYF.

The rearrangement uses TRBV6-1 and TRBJ2-7, with 8 positions matching TRBD2. The germline V gene has CDR1 MNHNS and CDR2 SASEGT. This CDR3 is built from 14 residues. Unmatched junction bases numbered 4, after V lost 2 bases and J lost 4 bases. The CDR3 nucleotides are TGTGCCAGCAGTGAAACAGGCGGGGGGTACGAGCAGTACTTC. It yields the protein CASSETGGGYEQYF.

This clonotype has a count of ten or more. The V and J genes are TRBV12-3 or TRBV12-4 and TRBJ2-1, with 8 bases matching TRBD1. The CDR3 spans 15 residues. Trimming removed 4 bases from V and 3 bases from J; junction bases left unmatched: 5. The DNA for the CDR3 is TGTGCCAGCAGTTCGTACAGGGGGGTCTACAATGAGCAGTTCTTC. Amino acids: CASSSYRGVYNEQFF.

Note on this clonotype: This may stem from a read error, because a much larger clone lies one nucleotide away. The chain is built from TRBV6-6 and TRBJ2-2, with D perhaps assigned TRBD1 or TRBD2 (6 bases each). The V gene lost 10 bases and the J gene lost 2 bases, with 17 bases spanning the gap. The CDR3 consists of 15 residues. Per the germline V gene, CDR1 is MNHNY and CDR2 is SVGAGI (reference sequence). Here the CDR3 reads CANQGGQLNTGELFF. In DNA form, the CDR3 reads TGTGCCAACCAGGGAGGACAGCTTAACACCGGGGAGCTGTTTTTT.

This clonotype was detected once. The junction departs from germline at one end; a sequencing error may be responsible. The chain links TRBV20-1 to TRBJ2-3; D gene unclear. The CDR3 contains 13 residues. Looked up from germline, CDR1 is DFQATT and CDR2 is SNEGSKA (reference sequence). The CDR3: CSARRPRTDMQYF. The CDR3 nucleotides are TGCAGTGCCCGAAGGCCTCGCACAGATATGCAGTATTTT.

The chain joins TRBV11-2 to TRBJ1-1; D perhaps matches TRBD1 (5 bases). CDR1 and CDR2 (germline): SGHAT, FQNNGV. The CDR3 extends over 14 amino acids. The V gene lost 5 bases and the J gene lost 4 bases, with 14 bases spanning the gap. The CDR3 coding sequence is TGTGCCAGCAGCAACACAAGGGGCGTCACTGAAGCTTTCTTT. It yields the protein CASSNTRGVTEAFF.

The genes are TRBV5-1 and TRBJ2-7; D gene unclear. The CDR3 loop spans 14 amino acids. Trimming cost V 2 bases and J 2 bases, with 11 bases left between them. Germline V gives CDR1 SGHRS, CDR2 YFSETQ. The CDR3, as DNA: TGCGCCAGCAGCTTCTGGGCCACAACCTACGAGCAGTACTTC. It is translated as CASSFWATTYEQYF. The full variable domain, in which reference TRBV5-1 and TRBJ2-7 provide the parts outside the CDR3, is KAGVTQTPRYLIKTRGQQVTLSCSPISGHRSVSWYQQTPGQGLQFLFEYFSETQRNKGNFPGRFSGRQFSNSRSEMNVSTLELGDSALYLCASSFWATTYEQYFGPGTRLTVT.

This clonotype was seen only a few times. V gene TRBV29-1 combines with J gene TRBJ2-5; D not resolved. Germline CDR1 SQVTM, CDR2 ANQGSEA. The V end lost 7 bases, the J end lost 3 bases, and 12 bases lay between the germline ends. This CDR3 is built from 12 residues. The CDR3 loop is CSGIQVEETQYF. In DNA, the CDR3 is TGCAGCGGGATCCAGGTGGAAGAGACCCAGTACTTC.

The table lists this clonotype with many counts. V is TRBV5-6 and J is TRBJ2-7; no definite D call. The CDR3 has 12 residues. CDR1 is SGHDT, CDR2 YYEEEE, per germline. V was shortened by 1 base and J by 1 base, with 3 bases between the two germline ends. CDR3 sequence (DNA): TGTGCCAGCAGCTTGTCTTCCTACGAGCAGTACTTC. Its translation: CASSLSSYEQYF.

The chain uses TRBV29-1 and TRBJ1-1, with D unclear. CDR3 length: 15 residues. Germline assignment: CDR1 SQVTM and CDR2 ANQGSEA. Trimming left V 1 base short and J 1 base short, with 13 bases between. The CDR3 DNA follows: TGCAGCGTTGAAGGCCCTCGCCAGACGAACACTGAAGCTTTCTTT. This sequence encodes CSVEGPRQTNTEAFF.

The V gene is TRBV12-3 or TRBV12-4, the J gene TRBJ2-3; D possibly matches TRBD1 or TRBD2 (5 bases each). Trimming removed 2 bases from V and 0 bases from J, with 12 bases in between. This CDR3 comprises 16 residues. This CDR3 reads CASSLSMWGSTDTQYF. CDR3 sequence (DNA): TGTGCCAGCAGTTTATCCATGTGGGGGAGCACAGATACGCAGTATTTT.

There are a few counts of this clonotype. This chain joins TRBV7-2 and TRBJ2-2, with TRBD2 matching over 11 bases. This CDR3 region has 14 residues. With V trimmed by 6 bases and J by 3 bases, 0 bases remained unmatched. Germline values: CDR1 SGHTA, CDR2 FQGNSA. CDR3 DNA sequence: TGTGCCAGCAGGGGACTAGCGGACACCGGGGAGCTGTTTTTT. It codes for CASRGLADTGELFF.

The J gene is TRBJ1-5, the V gene TRBV24-1, with 10 positions matching TRBD1. Germline trimming cut 3 bases from V and 5 bases from J; bases unmatched to any gene: 3. Germline CDR1 KGHDR, CDR2 SFDVKD. The length of the CDR3 is 15 residues. The CDR3 spells CATSDPGTGDQPQHF. The CDR3 region has the DNA TGTGCCACCAGTGATCCCGGGACAGGGGATCAGCCCCAGCATTTT.

A few counts support this clonotype. The chain combines TRBV27 with TRBJ2-3; D is unresolved. The ends were cut back, 4 bases at V and 2 bases at J, with 10 bases in the middle. The germline CDR1 and CDR2 sequences are MNHEY and SMNVEV (reference sequence). The CDR3 has 14 residues. CDR3 protein: CASSSPSPTDTQYF. In DNA form, the CDR3 reads TGTGCCAGCAGTTCCCCGTCCCCCACAGATACGCAGTATTTT.

This clonotype was counted ten times or more. The genes are TRBV27 and TRBJ2-2; 8 nucleotides line up with TRBD2. Germline values: CDR1 MNHEY, CDR2 SMNVEV (reference sequence). Unmatched junction bases numbered 9, after V lost 6 bases and J lost 6 bases. The CDR3 extends over 15 amino acids. This chain's CDR3 is CASSPGLGYSGELFF. Here the CDR3 DNA reads TGTGCCAGCAGCCCGGGACTAGGGTACTCCGGGGAGCTGTTTTTT.

The chain employs TRBV21-1 and TRBJ1-4; no DNA check was done on the table's D call, TRBD1. TRBV21-1 is listed as a pseudogene. This CDR3 spans 19 amino acids. The CDR3 here is CASSNNKIGNRGGNEKLFF. DNA for the CDR3: TGTGCCAGCAGCAACAATAAAATTGGAAACAGGGGAGGAAATGAAAAACTGTTTTTT.

The chain links TRBV20-1 to TRBJ2-7; D may be TRBD2 (5 bases). This CDR3 has 14 residues. The germline gives CDR1 DFQATT, CDR2 SNEGSKA (reference sequence). The V and J ends lost 3 bases and 1 base respectively, with 13 bases between them. This CDR3 reads CSARKRRDSYEQYF. The CDR3 bases are TGCAGTGCTAGGAAGAGACGGGATTCCTACGAGCAGTACTTC.

The table lists this clonotype with a few counts. V is TRBV19 and J is TRBJ2-5, with 7 bases fitting TRBD1. This CDR3 comprises 15 residues. The ends lost 10 bases at V and 5 bases at J; junction bases unmatched: 16. CDR1 is LNHDA and CDR2 is SQIVND in the germline V gene (reference sequence). The CDR3 protein is CATQPSHRGLETQYF. Written as DNA, the CDR3 is TGTGCCACCCAACCCTCCCACAGGGGATTGGAGACCCAGTACTTC.

This clonotype was observed a handful of times. The rearrangement joins TRBV15 to TRBJ2-1; unclear D gene. This CDR3 spans 14 amino acids. Germline V gene data show CDR1 as LNHNV and CDR2 as YYDKDF (reference sequence). Between the trimmed V and J ends, which lost 5 bases and 5 bases, there was a span of 13 bases. Written as DNA, the CDR3 is TGTGCCACCAGCCTTCGTTCAGGAAACAATGAGCAGTTCTTC. Translating it yields CATSLRSGNNEQFF.

This clonotype turned up a few times. The rearrangement joins TRBV4-1 to TRBJ1-6; unclear D gene. CDR1 and CDR2 from the germline V gene are MGHRA and YSYEKL. The CDR3 is made up of 18 amino acids. The V end lost 1 base, the J end lost 9 bases, and 22 bases lay between the germline ends. CDR3 residues: CASSQAPNRVSFSSPLHF. The CDR3, as DNA: TGCGCCAGCAGCCAAGCCCCAAACCGGGTTAGCTTTAGTTCACCCCTCCACTTT.

V usage is TRBV9 and J usage is TRBJ1-5; 10 bases map to TRBD1. This CDR3 has 14 amino acids. CDR1 is SGDLS and CDR2 is YYNGEE in the germline V gene. The ends lost 2 bases at V and 8 bases at J; junction bases unmatched: 4. The CDR3 loop is CASSVTGGGEPQHF. As DNA, the CDR3 is TGTGCCAGCAGCGTGACAGGGGGCGGGGAGCCCCAGCATTTT.

This clonotype appeared many times. The chain employs TRBV4-1 and TRBJ2-2, with 9 bases lining up with TRBD2. V was pared by 0 bases and J by 3 bases, with 5 bases of the junction left unmatched. The germline V gene has CDR1 MGHRA and CDR2 YSYEKL. This CDR3 has 17 residues. The CDR3 spells CASSQDASGIDTGELFF. The DNA for the CDR3 is TGCGCCAGCAGCCAAGATGCTAGCGGGATTGACACCGGGGAGCTGTTTTTT.

On this clonotype: This could be a read error, since a much larger clone is one nucleotide away. The chain couples TRBV20-1 to TRBJ1-1; D unclear. CDR3 size: 11 residues. V was cut by 5 bases and J by 5 bases, with 9 bases left in between. The germline V gene encodes CDR1 DFQATT and CDR2 SNEGSKA (reference sequence). The CDR3 region is CSAGRWTEAFF. Written as DNA, the CDR3 is TGCAGTGCTGGACGGTGGACTGAAGCTTTCTTT.

This clonotype has at least ten counts. The V gene is TRBV9, the J gene TRBJ2-3; a possible D gene is TRBD2 (6 bases). Trimming left V 0 bases short and J 2 bases short, with 13 bases between. CDR1 is SGDLS and CDR2 is YYNGEE in the germline V gene. The CDR3 sequence is 16 residues long. The CDR3 sequence: CASSVDGRQYTDTQYF. The CDR3 DNA follows: TGTGCCAGCAGCGTAGACGGGAGACAGTACACAGATACGCAGTATTTT.